This T cell receptor beta chain was sequenced for a study of metastatic and nonmetastatic thyroid tumors. From the PCR reads, TCRdb re-called clones with MiXCR. The profile shows around 59,000 clones, 15% to 20% of them singletons. No treatment of any kind had been given to any patient before thyroid surgery. This clone was observed a few times. This may be a read error: a much more frequent sequence differs by one nucleotide. This CDR3 is built from 13 residues. CDR1 is SGHTA, CDR2 FQGTGA, per germline. The V gene lost 5 bases and the J gene lost 3 bases, with 9 bases spanning the gap. J is TRBJ2-3 and V is TRBV7-3; the D is unclear. The source of this sequence is a male donor with papillary thyroid cancer or a benign thyroid nodule (not recorded which). Some clones in this sample may be carry-over from other donors' samples. Sequencing used blood. For the CDR3, the DNA is TGTGCCAGCAGCCCCGTGACTACAGATACGCAGTATTTT. Residues: CASSPVTTDTQYF.